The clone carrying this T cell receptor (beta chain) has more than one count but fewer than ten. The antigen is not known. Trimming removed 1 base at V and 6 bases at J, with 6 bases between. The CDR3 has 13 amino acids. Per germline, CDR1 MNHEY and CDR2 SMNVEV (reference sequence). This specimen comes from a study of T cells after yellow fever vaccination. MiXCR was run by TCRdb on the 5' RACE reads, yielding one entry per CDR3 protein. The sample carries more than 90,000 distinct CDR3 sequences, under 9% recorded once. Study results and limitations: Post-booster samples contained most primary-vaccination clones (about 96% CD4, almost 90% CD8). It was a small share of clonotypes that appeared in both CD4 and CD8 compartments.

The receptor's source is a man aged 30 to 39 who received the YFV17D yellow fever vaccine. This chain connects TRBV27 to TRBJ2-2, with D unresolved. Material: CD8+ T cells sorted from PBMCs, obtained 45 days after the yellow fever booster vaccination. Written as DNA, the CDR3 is TGTGCCAGCAGTTTATTCGAGCCCGGGGAGCTGTTTTTT. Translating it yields CASSLFEPGELFF.